This entry features one T cell receptor (beta chain) sequence. Only one count was recorded for this clonotype. The antigen this receptor binds is unknown. Base qualities are not provided; no much larger clone lies one nucleotide away. One read represents weak support. The data belong to a study of T-cell memory formation after mild COVID-19 (dated by TCRdb to 2020 to 2022). Regarding the research as a whole: Most TCR sequence clusters were specific to one of the two donors. Longitudinal TCRalpha and TCRbeta repertoire sequencing tracked T-cell clones expanding and contracting after mild COVID-19 in a couple of donors. The cohort comprised two young, previously healthy adult volunteers, one female and one male. Summary of the overall study and its limitations: Some responding clones were detected in pre-infection memory, which suggested that pre-existing cross-reactive memory T cells had joined the SARS-CoV-2 response. Contracting CD4+ clones appeared mostly in the CM and EM memory subsets, whereas CD8+ clones were enriched in EMRA. Only a couple of mild cases were covered in the study, and larger cohorts including severe cases with pre-infection samples were considered necessary. SARS-CoV-2 specificity was not confirmed for the second-wave clones peaking on day 37. Clones that contracted from day 15 to 85 showed balanced CD4/CD8 phenotypes, whereas a second wave of clones that expanded from day 15 to 37 leaned towards CD4+.

V lost 1 base and J lost 0 bases; the stretch between them is 18 bases long. CDR1 is given as MGHRA and CDR2 as YSYEKL, both from the germline V gene. The cysteine opens and the phenylalanine closes a CDR3 of 19 amino acids. Only the CDR3 DNA is retained, 57 bases long and in frame from the first base. Ficoll-Paque density gradient centrifugation was used to isolate PBMCs. The instrument given in TCRdb is Illumina NovaSeq 6000. TCRalpha and TCRbeta cDNA libraries were constructed by 5'RACE with constant-segment primers, with sample barcodes and unique molecular identifiers being introduced. Trizol reagent was used to extract RNA from every sample. Library amplification was performed in two PCR steps, and a second sample barcode and Illumina TruSeq adapters were introduced in the second step. Libraries were sequenced on an Illumina NovaSeq with 2 x 150 bp paired-end reads. The original methods were these. Reads were demultiplexed and collapsed into UMI-guided consensus sequences with migec v1.2.7. With mixcr v2.1.11, UMI consensuses were aligned to TRA and TRB V and J templates and assembled into clonotypes. A clonotype was counted as expanded or contracted only if both edgeR and NoisET called the change significant, with noise models trained on biological replicates. For edgeR calls, a false discovery rate-adjusted p below 0.01 and a log2 fold-change threshold of 1 were applied. As an exploratory analysis of dynamics, max-normalized trajectories of the 1000 most abundant clonotypes were examined by PCA with hierarchical clustering. Separately sequenced CD4+ and CD8+ repertoires were used to assign a CD4 or CD8 phenotype to each responding clone. Through fastp at Q25 and MiXCR, TCRdb rebuilt clones from the public reads, retaining in-frame beta chains. A single entry per CDR3 protein holds the most common genes and DNA from its merged rows. None of the V and J calls come from the authors' own analysis; TCRdb made them. Present in this sample are 250,000 to 350,000 distinct CDR3 sequences, less than 20% of which were seen just once. The ten largest account for roughly 20% of the sample.

The V and J genes are TRBV4-1 and TRBJ1-4, with the identity of the D gene unclear. The receptor was derived from a man younger than 30 who had mild COVID-19 (a few samples of this study predate the infection). The sample titles of this study are shuffled in the database, so cell type and time point are left out; the donor was told from shared clones. The sequencing input was PBMCs or a T cell subset sorted from them (not recorded which). The DNA is TGCGCCAGCAGCCAAGTGATCAACCGGTTCAGAGCAACTAATGAAAAACTGTTTTTT. Protein translation: CASSQVINRFRATNEKLFF.